A single T cell receptor (beta chain) is shown here with its context. Germline lookup yields CDR1 SNHLY and CDR2 FYNNEI. The CDR3 is made up of 14 amino acids. V dropped 6 bases and J dropped 2 bases, with 14 bases sitting between them. Under the authors' procedure: Amplified reference gene primers provided the basis for estimating nucleated cell counts. TCRdb keeps only in-frame clones here, not all; method: immunoSEQ multiplex PCR. That table furnishes V, J and clone size, whereas the DNA furnished D and trimming. The table has roughly 250,000 clones, under 85% seen once. Seattle's cohort entered during active infection and was followed longitudinally. The sample belongs to a study of blood T cell repertoires in COVID-19. The overall study: Samples of COVID-19 (acute and convalescent) were obtained from the United States, Italy and Spain. T cells, B-cell-depleted T cells, or PBMCs supplied cDNA or gDNA.

The J gene is TRBJ2-7, the V gene TRBV2; TRBD2 is a possible D gene (5 bases). What was sequenced was peripheral blood. The TCR was taken from a human donor with COVID-19, enrolled during active disease. The donor label of this sample is uncertain. The CDR3 DNA follows: TGTGCCAGCAGAGGGAGTTCTCATACCTACGAGCAGTACTTC. Translation gives CASRGSSHTYEQYF.